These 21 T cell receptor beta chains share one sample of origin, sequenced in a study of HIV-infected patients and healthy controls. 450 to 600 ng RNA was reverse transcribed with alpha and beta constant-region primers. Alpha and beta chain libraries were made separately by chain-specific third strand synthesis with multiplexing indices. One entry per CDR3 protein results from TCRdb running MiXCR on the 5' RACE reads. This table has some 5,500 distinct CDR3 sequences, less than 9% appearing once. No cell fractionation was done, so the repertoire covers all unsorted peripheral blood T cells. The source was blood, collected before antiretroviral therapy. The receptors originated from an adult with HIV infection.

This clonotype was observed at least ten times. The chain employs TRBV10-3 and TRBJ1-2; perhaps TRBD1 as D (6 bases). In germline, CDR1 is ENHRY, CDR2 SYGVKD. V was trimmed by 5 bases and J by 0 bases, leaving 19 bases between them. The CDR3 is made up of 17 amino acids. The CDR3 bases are TGTGCCATCAGTTCCCGGACAGAGAATTCCTCTAACTATGGCTACACCTTC. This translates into CAISSRTENSSNYGYTF.

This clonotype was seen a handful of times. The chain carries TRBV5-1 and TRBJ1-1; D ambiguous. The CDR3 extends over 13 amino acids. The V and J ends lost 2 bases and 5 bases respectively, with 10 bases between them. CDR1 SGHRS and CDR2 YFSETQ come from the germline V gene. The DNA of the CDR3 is TGCGCCAGCAGCTTTGATGGGGAGACTGAAGCTTTCTTT. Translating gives CASSFDGETEAFF.

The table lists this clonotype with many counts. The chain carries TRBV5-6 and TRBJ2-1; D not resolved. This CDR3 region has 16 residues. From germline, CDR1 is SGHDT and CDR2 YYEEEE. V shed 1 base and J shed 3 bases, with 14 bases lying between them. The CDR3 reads CASSLPPSWGYNEQFF. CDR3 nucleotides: TGTGCCAGCAGCTTGCCCCCTTCGTGGGGCTACAATGAGCAGTTCTTC.

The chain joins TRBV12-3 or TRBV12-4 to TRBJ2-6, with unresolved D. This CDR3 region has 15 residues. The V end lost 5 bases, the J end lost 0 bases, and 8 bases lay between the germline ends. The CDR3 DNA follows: TGTGCCAGCAGTACCCTGAACTCTGGGGCCAACGTCCTGACTTTC. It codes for CASSTLNSGANVLTF.

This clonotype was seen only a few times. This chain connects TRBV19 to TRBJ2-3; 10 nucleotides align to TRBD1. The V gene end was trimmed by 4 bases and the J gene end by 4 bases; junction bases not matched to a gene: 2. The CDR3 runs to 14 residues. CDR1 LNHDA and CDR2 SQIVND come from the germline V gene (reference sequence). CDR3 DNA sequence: TGTGCCAGTAGTAACGACAGGGGGCCAGATACGCAGTATTTT. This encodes CASSNDRGPDTQYF.

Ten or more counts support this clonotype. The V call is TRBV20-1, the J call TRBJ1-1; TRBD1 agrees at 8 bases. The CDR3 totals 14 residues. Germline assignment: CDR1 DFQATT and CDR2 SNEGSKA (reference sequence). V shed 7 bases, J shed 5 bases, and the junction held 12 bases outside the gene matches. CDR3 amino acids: CSVEGQASETEAFF. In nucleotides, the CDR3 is TGCAGTGTCGAGGGACAGGCCTCGGAAACTGAAGCTTTCTTT.

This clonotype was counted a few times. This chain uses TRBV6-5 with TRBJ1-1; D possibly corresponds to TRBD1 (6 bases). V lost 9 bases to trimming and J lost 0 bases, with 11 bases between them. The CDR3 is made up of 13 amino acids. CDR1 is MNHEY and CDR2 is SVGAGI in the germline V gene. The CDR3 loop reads CASGDTLNTEAFF. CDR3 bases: TGTGCCAGTGGGGACACATTGAACACTGAAGCTTTCTTT.

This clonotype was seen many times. CDR3 loop: CASSYSEQSYYGYTF. CDR3 DNA sequence: TGTGCCAGCAGTTACTCGGAGCAGTCGTACTATGGCTACACCTTC. This chain links TRBV6-2 or TRBV6-3 with TRBJ1-2; D ambiguous. V lost 0 bases and J 3 bases, leaving 11 bases between the germline ends. The CDR3 runs 15 residues. Germline CDR1 reads MNHEY; CDR2 reads SVGEGT.

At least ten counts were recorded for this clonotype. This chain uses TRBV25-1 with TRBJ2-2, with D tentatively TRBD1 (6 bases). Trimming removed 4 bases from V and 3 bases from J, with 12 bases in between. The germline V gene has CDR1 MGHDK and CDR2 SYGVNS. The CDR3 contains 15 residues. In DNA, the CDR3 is TGTGCCAGCAGTGTACAGGGATTACACACCGGGGAGCTGTTTTTT. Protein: CASSVQGLHTGELFF. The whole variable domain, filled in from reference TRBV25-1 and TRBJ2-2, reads EADIYQTPRYLVIGTGKKITLECSQTMGHDKMYWYQQDPGMELHLIHYSYGVNSTEKGDLSSESTVSRIRTEHFPLTLESARPSHTSQYLCASSVQGLHTGELFFGEGSRLTVL.

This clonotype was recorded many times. The CDR3 sequence: CASSPGQGYEKLFF. In DNA form, the CDR3 reads TGTGCCAGCAGCCCTGGACAGGGATATGAAAAACTGTTTTTT. The chain recombines TRBV7-9 with TRBJ1-4, with 8 nucleotides matching TRBD1. This CDR3 is built from 14 residues. The germline V gene has CDR1 SEHNR and CDR2 FQNEAQ (reference sequence). Trimming removed 5 bases from V and 6 bases from J; junction bases left unmatched: 5.

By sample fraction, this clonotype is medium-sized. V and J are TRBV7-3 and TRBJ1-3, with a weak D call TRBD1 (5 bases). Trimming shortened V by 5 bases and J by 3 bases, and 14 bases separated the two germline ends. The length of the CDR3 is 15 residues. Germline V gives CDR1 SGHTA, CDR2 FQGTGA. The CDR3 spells CASSPEAGSGNTIYF. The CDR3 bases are TGTGCCAGCAGCCCAGAAGCAGGGAGTGGAAACACCATATATTTT.

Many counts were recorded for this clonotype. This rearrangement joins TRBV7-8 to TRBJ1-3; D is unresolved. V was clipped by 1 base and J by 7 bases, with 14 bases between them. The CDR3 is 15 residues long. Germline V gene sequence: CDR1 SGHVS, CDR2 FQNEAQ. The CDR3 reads CASSLGRAAMNTIYF. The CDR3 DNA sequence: TGTGCCAGCAGCTTAGGGCGGGCGGCTATGAACACCATATATTTT.

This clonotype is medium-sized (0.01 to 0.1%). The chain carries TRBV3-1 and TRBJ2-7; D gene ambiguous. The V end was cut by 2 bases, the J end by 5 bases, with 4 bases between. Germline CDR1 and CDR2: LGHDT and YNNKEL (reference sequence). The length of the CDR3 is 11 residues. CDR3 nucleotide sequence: TGTGCCAGCAGCCAAATCCACGAGCAGTACTTC. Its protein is CASSQIHEQYF.

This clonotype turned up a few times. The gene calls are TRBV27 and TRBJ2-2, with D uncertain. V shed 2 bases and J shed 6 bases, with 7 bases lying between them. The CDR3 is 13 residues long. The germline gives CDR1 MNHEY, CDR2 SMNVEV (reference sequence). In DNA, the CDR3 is TGTGCCAGCAGTTTAGGACGGCCCGGGGAGCTGTTTTTT. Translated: CASSLGRPGELFF.

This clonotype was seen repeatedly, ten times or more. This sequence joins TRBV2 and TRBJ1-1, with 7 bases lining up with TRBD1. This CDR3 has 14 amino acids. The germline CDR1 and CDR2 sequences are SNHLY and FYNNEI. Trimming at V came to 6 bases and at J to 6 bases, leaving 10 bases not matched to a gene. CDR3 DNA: TGTGCCAGCAGCAACGACAGGGATGTCGCTGAAGCTTTCTTT. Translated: CASSNDRDVAEAFF.

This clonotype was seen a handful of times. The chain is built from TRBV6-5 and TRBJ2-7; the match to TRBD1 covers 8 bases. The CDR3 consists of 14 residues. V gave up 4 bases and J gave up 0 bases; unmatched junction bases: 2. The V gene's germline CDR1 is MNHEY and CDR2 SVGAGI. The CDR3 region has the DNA TGTGCCAGCAGTTGGACAGGGAGCTCCTACGAGCAGTACTTC. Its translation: CASSWTGSSYEQYF.

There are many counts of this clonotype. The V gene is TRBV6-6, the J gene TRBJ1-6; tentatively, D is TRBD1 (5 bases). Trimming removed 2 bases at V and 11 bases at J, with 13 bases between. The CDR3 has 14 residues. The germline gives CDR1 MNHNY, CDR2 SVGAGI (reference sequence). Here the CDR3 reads CASSYGADGAPLHF. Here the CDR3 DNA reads TGTGCCAGCAGTTACGGGGCAGACGGGGCACCCCTCCACTTT.

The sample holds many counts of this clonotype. CDR3: CASSVLAAGGAFF. The DNA for the CDR3 is TGCGCCAGCAGTGTTCTGGCAGCCGGGGGAGCTTTCTTT. The chain has TRBV10-2 and TRBJ1-1, with D perhaps matching TRBD1 (5 bases). Germline loops: CDR1 WSHSY, CDR2 SAAADI. The CDR3 is 13 amino acids. The V end lost 4 bases, the J end lost 10 bases, and 16 bases lay between the germline ends.

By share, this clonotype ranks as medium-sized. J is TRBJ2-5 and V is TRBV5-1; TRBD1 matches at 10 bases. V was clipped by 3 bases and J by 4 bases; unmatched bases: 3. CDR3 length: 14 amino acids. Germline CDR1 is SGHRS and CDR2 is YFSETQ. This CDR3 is CASSSGTGVETQYF. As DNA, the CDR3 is TGCGCCAGCAGCTCTGGGACAGGGGTAGAGACCCAGTACTTC.

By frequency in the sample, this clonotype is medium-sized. The CDR3 here is CASSFNRGTEAFF. The CDR3 DNA sequence: TGTGCCAGCAGCTTCAACAGGGGTACTGAAGCTTTCTTT. The chain employs TRBV13 and TRBJ1-1, with 7 nucleotides matching TRBD1. After removal of 3 bases from V and 5 bases from J, the junction contained 3 bases not matched to a gene. This CDR3 has 13 amino acids. The germline V gene has CDR1 PRHDT and CDR2 FYEKMQ (reference sequence).

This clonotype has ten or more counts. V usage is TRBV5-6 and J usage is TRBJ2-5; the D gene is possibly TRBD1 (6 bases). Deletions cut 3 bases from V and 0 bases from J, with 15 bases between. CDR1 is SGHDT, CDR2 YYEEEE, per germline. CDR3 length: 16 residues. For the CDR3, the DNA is TGTGCCAGCAGCTCCCAGACAGGAGGTTACCAAGAGACCCAGTACTTC. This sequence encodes CASSSQTGGYQETQYF.